These 10 T cell receptor beta chains originate from one sample sequenced in a study of T cells in Graves' hyperthyroidism and ophthalmopathy. The CDR3 regions of TCR beta were amplified from RNA transcripts. The TCR CDR3 was amplified in a first-round RT-PCR using the HTBI primer set. TCRdb analysed the multiplex PCR reads with MiXCR anew, one entry per CDR3 protein. The sample lists 550,000 to 600,000 distinct CDR3 sequences, about 43% occurring once. The material sequenced was peripheral blood or thyroid tissue (not recorded which). All receptors derive from an adult woman with Graves' disease, either hyperthyroidism or ophthalmopathy (not recorded which).

This clonotype has a count of ten or more. Its ends do not fully match the called genes, so a read error is possible. The CDR3 loop is CSARAAGGAETQYF. DNA for the CDR3: TGCAGTGCCAGAGCGGCAGGGGGCGCGGAGACCCAGTACTTC. This chain joins TRBV20-1 and TRBJ2-5; 8 bases map to TRBD1. The CDR3 totals 14 residues. CDR1 DFQATT and CDR2 SNEGSKA come from the germline V gene (reference sequence).

This clonotype has a handful of counts. The V call is TRBV7-3, the J call TRBJ2-7; TRBD2 matches at 15 bases. Trimming took 4 bases from V and 5 from J; bases not matched to a gene: 3. The germline V gene encodes CDR1 SGHTA and CDR2 FQGTGA. The CDR3 extends over 15 amino acids. CDR3 in amino acids: CASSSGLAGGNEQYF. The CDR3, as DNA: TGTGCCAGCAGCTCGGGACTAGCGGGAGGTAACGAGCAGTACTTC.

As concerns this clonotype: This may arise from a read error, as a much more abundant clone is one base away. The chain carries TRBV28 and TRBJ2-5; TRBD2 matches 9 bases. Germline V gene sequence: CDR1 MDHEN, CDR2 SYDVKM. The CDR3 spans 14 residues. CDR3 nucleotide sequence: TGTACCACCGAAATTGGACTAGCGCAAGAGACCCAGTACTTC. This codes for CTTEIGLAQETQYF.

The chain joins TRBV28 to TRBJ1-6, with D uncertain. Trimming stripped 5 bases from V and 3 bases from J, with 11 bases between. The CDR3 runs 15 residues. The germline V gene has CDR1 MDHEN and CDR2 SYDVKM. CDR3 DNA sequence: TGTGCCAGCAGTCCCCAGGAGGGCTATAATTCACCCCTCCACTTT. Translated, it gives CASSPQEGYNSPLHF.

This clonotype was recorded at least ten times. V usage is TRBV10-3 and J usage is TRBJ1-1, with a tentative D call TRBD1 (5 bases). The CDR3 length is 14 residues. Germline V lookup: CDR1 ENHRY, CDR2 SYGVKD. V dropped 4 bases and J dropped 1 base, with 10 bases sitting between them. In nucleotides, the CDR3 is TGTGCCATCAGTGTAGGGACGGAGAACACTGAAGCTTTCTTT. This gives the protein CAISVGTENTEAFF.

This clonotype has at least ten counts. The J gene is TRBJ2-5, the V gene TRBV18; tentatively, D is TRBD1 or TRBD2 (5 bases each). With 8 bases removed from V and 2 bases from J, the gap between germline ends came to 12 bases. Germline CDR1 and CDR2: KGHSH and LQKENI. The CDR3 contains 13 residues. Here the CDR3 reads CASRGTDQETQYF. The CDR3 DNA sequence: TGTGCCAGCCGAGGGACGGATCAAGAGACCCAGTACTTC.

J is TRBJ1-2 and V is TRBV7-9, with D unclear. The CDR3 has 15 amino acids. Germline values: CDR1 SEHNR, CDR2 FQNEAQ (reference sequence). Deletions cut 5 bases from V and 0 bases from J, with 13 bases between. The CDR3 region has the DNA TGTGCCAGCAGCCCCTGGTACAGATCTAACTATGGCTACACCTTC. Encoded protein: CASSPWYRSNYGYTF.

The gene calls are TRBV9 and TRBJ1-1; D unclear. The CDR3 is 15 amino acids. Germline V gives CDR1 SGDLS, CDR2 YYNGEE. V was cut by 0 bases and J by 1 base, with 10 bases left in between. CDR3 DNA: TGTGCCAGCAGCGTAGGGACCCTTGGGAACACTGAAGCTTTCTTT. Its translation is CASSVGTLGNTEAFF.

V gene TRBV7-2 combines with J gene TRBJ2-5; 15 bases match TRBD2. CDR1 and CDR2 from the germline V gene are SGHTA and FQGNSA. There are 18 residues in the CDR3. V was pared by 5 bases and J by 5 bases, with 12 bases of the junction left unmatched. CDR3 sequence reads: CASSRPRTSGRVGETQYF. CDR3 sequence (DNA): TGTGCCAGCAGCCGACCTAGGACTAGCGGGAGGGTGGGGGAGACCCAGTACTTC.

The genes are TRBV29-1 and TRBJ1-1, with 8 bases identical to TRBD1. Germline V gene sequence: CDR1 SQVTM, CDR2 ANQGSEA. J was trimmed by 5 bases and V by 7 bases; bases with no gene match: 9. This CDR3 comprises 13 residues. The CDR3 DNA reads as TGCAGCGCAAGACAGGGGACGAGGACTGAAGCTTTCTTT. Translation: CSARQGTRTEAFF.